The rows below give T cell receptor beta chains drawn from one sample of a study of cytomegalovirus exposure and HLA in healthy donors. The method was immunoSEQ multiplex PCR; TCRdb's version includes in-frame clones alone and lacks a portion of them. The sample lists about 190,000 clones; over 60% were seen once. Sequencing was done on a sample of PBMCs. The origin of the receptors is a woman between 25 and 40 years old in good health and CMV-seropositive. The CDR3 runs from the conserved cysteine through the conserved F or W. A D gene is named only where the DNA matches it firmly. Only part of the rows carry a size: once, few, many, or a class if the clone is expanded.

D gene	V gene	clone size	J gene	CDR3 DNA	CDR3 protein
NA	TRBV5-1	NA	TRBJ2-3	TGCGCCAGCAGCCCCTACTCCCGTCCCCCCACAGATACGCAGTATTTT	CASSPYSRPPTDTQYF
TRBD1	TRBV2	NA	TRBJ2-7	TGTGCCAGCAGTGGACCGCGACAGGGGGGCTACGAGCAGTACTTC	CASSGPRQGGYEQYF
TRBD2	TRBV11-3	NA	TRBJ2-1	TGTGCCAGCAGCTTAGGTCTAGCGGGAGAGGGGGATGAGCAGTTCTTC	CASSLGLAGEGDEQFF
TRBD1	TRBV6-5	once	TRBJ2-7	TGTGCCAGCATCGGGACAGGGCTCAAGCAGTACTTC	CASIGTGLKQYF
TRBD2	TRBV11-2	once	TRBJ2-1	TGTGCCAGCAGTCTAGAAGCGGGAGGCTACAATGAGCAGTTCTTC	CASSLEAGGYNEQFF
NA	TRBV6-1	few	TRBJ1-5	TGTGCCAGCACCGCGGAGTTTAGCAATCAGCCCCAGCATTTT	CASTAEFSNQPQHF
TRBD1	TRBV25-1	NA	TRBJ2-6	TGTGCCAGCATGGATGATAGGACAGGGGGCTCTGGGGCCAACGTCCTGACTTTC	CASMDDRTGGSGANVLTF
NA	TRBV7-9	NA	TRBJ1-6	TGTGCCAGCAGCTTACTCGGGAATTCACCCCTCCACTTT	CASSLLGNSPLHF
TRBD1	TRBV27	NA	TRBJ2-7	TGTGCCAGCAGTTTTGACAGGGGGATGGGCGAGCAGTACTTC	CASSFDRGMGEQYF
TRBD1	TRBV7-2	NA	TRBJ2-1	TGTGCCAGCAGCTTAGTTGGGACAGGGGTAGTCAATGAGCAGTTCTTC	CASSLVGTGVVNEQFF
NA	TRBV28	NA	TRBJ1-4	TGTGCCAGCAGAGGCGGGGGACCTAATGAAAAACTGTTTTTT	CASRGGGPNEKLFF
TRBD1	TRBV27	NA	TRBJ1-2	TGTGCCAGCAGTTCCCGGACAGGCTGGGTCTTTGGCTACACCTTC	CASSSRTGWVFGYTF
TRBD1	TRBV7-7	NA	TRBJ1-4	TGTGCCAGCAGCATCGGGACAGGGGGAAAACTGTTTTTT	CASSIGTGGKLFF
NA	TRBV11-2	NA	TRBJ2-5	TGTGCCAGCAGCCAGGGGCTGGGGTTGCGCGAGACCCAGTACTTC	CASSQGLGLRETQYF
TRBD2	TRBV11-2	NA	TRBJ2-5	TGTGCCAGCAGCAGGACTAGATTCCAGACCCAGTACTTC	CASSRTRFQTQYF
TRBD2	TRBV2	NA	TRBJ2-1	TGTGCCAGCACCGGACTAGCGGTCTACAATGAGCAGTTCTTC	CASTGLAVYNEQFF
NA	TRBV7-2	NA	TRBJ1-3	TGTGCCAGCAGCGGCGAGGGGAGGGCTGGAAACACCATATATTTT	CASSGEGRAGNTIYF
TRBD1	TRBV9	NA	TRBJ1-1	TGTGCCAGCAGCAAACAGGGGGCTGAAGCTTTCTTT	CASSKQGAEAFF
NA	TRBV2	few	TRBJ1-5	TGTGCCAGCAGCCTGGGGGGGAACAGCAATCAGCCCCAGCATTTT	CASSLGGNSNQPQHF
TRBD1	TRBV10-3	NA	TRBJ1-2	TGTGCCATCAGCCGCCCTCAGGGGGTTTATGGCTACACCTTC	CAISRPQGVYGYTF
NA	TRBV19	NA	TRBJ1-1	TGTGCCAGTAGTCTCCGCCGACAACAGGTGGCAAACACTGAAGCTTTCTTT	CASSLRRQQVANTEAFF
NA	TRBV14	NA	TRBJ2-5	TGTGCCAGCAGCCCCAAGGACAGAGGGTACCAAGAGACCCAGTACTTC	CASSPKDRGYQETQYF
NA	TRBV19	NA	TRBJ1-5	TGTGCCAGTAGTATAGATCGGGGGGGAGACAATCAGCCCCAGCATTTT	CASSIDRGGDNQPQHF
TRBD1	TRBV6-4	few	TRBJ1-6	TGTGCCAGCAGTGCCCTTGGGACAGGTGATTCACCCCTCCACTTT	CASSALGTGDSPLHF
TRBD2	TRBV11-2	few	TRBJ2-1	TGTGCCAGCAGCTATACTAGCGGCACCTACAATGAGCAGTTCTTC	CASSYTSGTYNEQFF
NA	TRBV7-2	few	TRBJ2-3	TGTGCCAGCAGCTTAGCGCTATCCATCACAGATACGCAGTATTTT	CASSLALSITDTQYF
TRBD2	TRBV6-5	NA	TRBJ2-1	TGTGCCAGCAGTGAGGGACTATACAATGAGCAGTTCTTC	CASSEGLYNEQFF
NA	TRBV5-1	NA	TRBJ2-5	TGCGCCAGCAGCTTGTTTGTGGGAGAAGAGACCCAGTACTTC	CASSLFVGEETQYF
NA	TRBV9	few	TRBJ2-5	TGTGCCAGCAGCGTACTTGGGGCCTCCCCGTTTGAGACCCAGTACTTC	CASSVLGASPFETQYF
TRBD2	TRBV7-7	few	TRBJ2-3	TGTGCTAGCAGCTACGGACTAGCGGCCACAGATACGCAGTATTTT	CASSYGLAATDTQYF
NA	TRBV27	NA	TRBJ2-2	TGTGCCAGCAGTCCCGTATTCACCGGGGAGCTGTTTTTT	CASSPVFTGELFF
NA	TRBV4-3	once	TRBJ2-3	TGCGCCAGCAGCCAAGGGGTGAGGCCAAGCACAGATACGCAGTATTTT	CASSQGVRPSTDTQYF
NA	TRBV10-3	NA	TRBJ2-3	TGTGCCATCAGCCCCAGGGCAGATACGCAGTATTTT	CAISPRADTQYF
NA	TRBV7-2	NA	TRBJ2-3	TGTGCCAGCAGCGAGGCTACCGCTACGCAGTATTTT	CASSEATATQYF
NA	TRBV7-9	once	TRBJ1-1	TGTGCCAGCAGCTTATTAGGGACACCGAACACTGAAGCTTTCTTT	CASSLLGTPNTEAFF
TRBD2	TRBV27	NA	TRBJ2-5	TGTGCCAGCAAGGTTAGCGGGAGTGAGACCCAGTACTTC	CASKVSGSETQYF
NA	TRBV2	NA	TRBJ2-7	TGTGCCAGCCTCCGGTCGCCTACCTACGAGCAGTACTTC	CASLRSPTYEQYF
NA	TRBV30	few	TRBJ2-4	TGTGCCTGGAGTGCGGAGGACCCTATCCCTTTTGCCAAAAACATTCAGTACTTC	CAWSAEDPIPFAKNIQYF
NA	TRBV4-1	NA	TRBJ1-5	TGCGCCAGCAGTATTAATAGCAATCAGCCCCAGCATTTT	CASSINSNQPQHF
NA	TRBV7-2	few	TRBJ1-5	TGTGCCAGCAGCTTATTTACGGGGGGAATCAATCAGCCCCAGCATTTT	CASSLFTGGINQPQHF
NA	TRBV10-3	NA	TRBJ2-3	TGTGCCATCAGTGAACACGGGGACACAGATACGCAGTATTTT	CAISEHGDTDTQYF